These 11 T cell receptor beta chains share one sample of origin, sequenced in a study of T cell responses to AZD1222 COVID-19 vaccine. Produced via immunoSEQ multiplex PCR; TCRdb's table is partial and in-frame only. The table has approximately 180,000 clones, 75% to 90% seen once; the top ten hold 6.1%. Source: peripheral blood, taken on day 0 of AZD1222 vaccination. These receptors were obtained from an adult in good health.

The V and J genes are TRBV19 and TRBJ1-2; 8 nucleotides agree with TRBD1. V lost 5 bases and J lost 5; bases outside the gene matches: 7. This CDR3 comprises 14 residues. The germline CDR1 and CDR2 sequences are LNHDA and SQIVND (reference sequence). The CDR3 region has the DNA TGTGCCAGTAGTCCGGCGCAGGGGGCTTATGGCTACACCTTC. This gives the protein CASSPAQGAYGYTF.

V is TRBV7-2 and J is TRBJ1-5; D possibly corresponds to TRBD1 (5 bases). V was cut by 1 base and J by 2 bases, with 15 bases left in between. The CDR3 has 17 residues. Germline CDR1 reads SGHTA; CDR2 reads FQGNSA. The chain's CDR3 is CASSLESTQGGNQPQHF. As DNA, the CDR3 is TGTGCCAGCAGCTTAGAATCGACGCAGGGAGGCAATCAGCCCCAGCATTTT.

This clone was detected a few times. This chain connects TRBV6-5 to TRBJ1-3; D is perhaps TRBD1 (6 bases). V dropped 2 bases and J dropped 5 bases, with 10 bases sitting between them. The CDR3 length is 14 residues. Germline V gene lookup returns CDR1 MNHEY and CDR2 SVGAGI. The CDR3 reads CASSYKDSRNTIYF. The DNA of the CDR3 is TGTGCCAGCAGTTACAAGGACAGCAGAAACACCATATATTTT.

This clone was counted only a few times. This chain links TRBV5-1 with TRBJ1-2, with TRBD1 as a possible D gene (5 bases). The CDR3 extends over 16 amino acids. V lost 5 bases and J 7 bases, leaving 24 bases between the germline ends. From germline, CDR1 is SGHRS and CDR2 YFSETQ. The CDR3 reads CASSSSTRQGGGGYTF. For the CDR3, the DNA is TGCGCCAGCAGTTCATCGACTCGCCAGGGTGGAGGTGGCTACACCTTC.

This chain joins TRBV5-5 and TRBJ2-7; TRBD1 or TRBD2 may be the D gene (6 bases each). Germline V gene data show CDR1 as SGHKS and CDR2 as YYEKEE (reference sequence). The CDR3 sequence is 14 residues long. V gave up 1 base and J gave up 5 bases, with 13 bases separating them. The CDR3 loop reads CASSLRGPSHEQYF. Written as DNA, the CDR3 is TGTGCCAGCAGCTTGCGGGGGCCCTCGCACGAGCAGTACTTC.

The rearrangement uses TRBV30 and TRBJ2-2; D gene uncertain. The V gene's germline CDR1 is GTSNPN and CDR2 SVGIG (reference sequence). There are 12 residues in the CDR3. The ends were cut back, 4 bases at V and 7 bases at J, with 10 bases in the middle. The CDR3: CAWNGLDGELFF. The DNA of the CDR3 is TGTGCCTGGAATGGCCTGGACGGGGAGCTGTTTTTT.

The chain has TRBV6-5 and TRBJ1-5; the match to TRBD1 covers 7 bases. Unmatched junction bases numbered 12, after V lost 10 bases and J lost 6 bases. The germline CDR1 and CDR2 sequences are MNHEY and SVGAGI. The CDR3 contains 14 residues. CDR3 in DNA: TGTGCCACCCTTTTCACAGGGGCGGCTCAGCCCCAGCATTTT. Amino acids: CATLFTGAAQPQHF.

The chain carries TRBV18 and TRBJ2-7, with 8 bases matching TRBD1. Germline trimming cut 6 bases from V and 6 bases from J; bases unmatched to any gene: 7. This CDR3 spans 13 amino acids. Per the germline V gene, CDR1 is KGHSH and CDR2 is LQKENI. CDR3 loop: CASSAPGQVEQYF. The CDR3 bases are TGTGCCAGCTCCGCCCCGGGACAGGTCGAGCAGTACTTC.

CDR3 nucleotide sequence: TGCGCCAGCGGTGTTAGCAATCAGCCCCAGCATTTT. Protein: CASGVSNQPQHF. V and J are TRBV10-1 and TRBJ1-5, with D hard to call. Trimming took off 8 bases at V and 0 bases at J, with 5 bases between the two ends. Germline V gene sequence: CDR1 WNHNN, CDR2 SYGVQD (reference sequence). This CDR3 has 12 amino acids.

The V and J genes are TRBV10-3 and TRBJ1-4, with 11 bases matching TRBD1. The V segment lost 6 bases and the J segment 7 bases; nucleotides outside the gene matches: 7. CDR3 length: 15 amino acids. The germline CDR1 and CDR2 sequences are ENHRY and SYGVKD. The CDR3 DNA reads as TGTGCCATCAGCGTGACCGGGACAGGGGGTGAAAAACTGTTTTTT. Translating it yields CAISVTGTGGEKLFF.

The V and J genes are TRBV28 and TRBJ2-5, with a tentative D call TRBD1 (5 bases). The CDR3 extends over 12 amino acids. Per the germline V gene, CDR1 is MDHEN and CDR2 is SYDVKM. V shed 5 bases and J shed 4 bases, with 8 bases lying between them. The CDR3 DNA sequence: TGTGCCAGCAGTGGACAACGAGAGACCCAGTACTTC. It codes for CASSGQRETQYF.